These T cell receptor beta chains were read from a single sample in a study of blood T cell repertoires in COVID-19. Sequencing was performed with immunoSEQ multiplex PCR; in TCRdb, only in-frame clones are kept and a portion is missing. The table lists some 150,000 clones, roughly 84% of them singletons, with roughly 2.7% in the top ten. Sequenced material: peripheral blood. The receptors were gathered from a human donor with acute or convalescent COVID-19. The donor label of this sample is uncertain. Both conserved end residues are part of each CDR3. D genes are given only for firm matches. Some rows mark clone size as missing; the rest say once, few, many or name a class of expanded clone.

clone_size: NA; cdr3_length: 15; v_call: TRBV7-9; d_call: NA; j_call: TRBJ1-4; cdr3_nt: TGTGCCAGCAGCCTCGACAGCCAAACTAATGAAAAACTGTTTTTT; cdr3_aa: CASSLDSQTNEKLFF
clone_size: NA; cdr3_length: 13; v_call: TRBV3-1/TRBV3-2; d_call: NA; j_call: TRBJ1-6; cdr3_nt: TGTGCCAGCAGCCAAGTACGGGTTTCACCCCTCCACTTT; cdr3_aa: CASSQVRVSPLHF
clone_size: NA; cdr3_length: 12; v_call: TRBV19; d_call: NA; j_call: TRBJ2-2; cdr3_nt: TGTGCCAGTAGTATAATTAGCGGGGAGCTGTTTTTT; cdr3_aa: CASSIISGELFF
clone_size: few; cdr3_length: 16; v_call: TRBV2; d_call: NA; j_call: TRBJ1-5; cdr3_nt: TGTGCCAGCAGTGAAGCGGAGGGGTACGGCAATCAGCCCCAGCATTTT; cdr3_aa: CASSEAEGYGNQPQHF
clone_size: NA; cdr3_length: 11; v_call: TRBV19; d_call: NA; j_call: TRBJ1-1; cdr3_nt: TGTGCCAGTAGGGCCGAGGGTGAAGCTTTCTTT; cdr3_aa: CASRAEGEAFF
clone_size: NA; cdr3_length: 13; v_call: TRBV9; d_call: TRBD2; j_call: TRBJ2-1; cdr3_nt: TGTGCCAGCAGTCTTCACCCCGGGGGGGAGCAGTTCTTC; cdr3_aa: CASSLHPGGEQFF
clone_size: NA; cdr3_length: 15; v_call: TRBV20-1; d_call: NA; j_call: TRBJ1-5; cdr3_nt: TGCAGTGCTAGTTCCCCGACAGAATTGAATCAGCCCCAGCATTTT; cdr3_aa: CSASSPTELNQPQHF
clone_size: NA; cdr3_length: 15; v_call: TRBV7-8; d_call: TRBD1; j_call: TRBJ1-1; cdr3_nt: TGTGCCAGCAGCTTAGCGGGGGACAGGAACACTGAAGCTTTCTTT; cdr3_aa: CASSLAGDRNTEAFF
clone_size: NA; cdr3_length: 13; v_call: TRBV6-1; d_call: NA; j_call: TRBJ1-5; cdr3_nt: TGTGCCAGCAGTGAATCCCTGAATCAGCCCCAGCATTTT; cdr3_aa: CASSESLNQPQHF
clone_size: NA; cdr3_length: 13; v_call: TRBV5-1; d_call: TRBD1; j_call: TRBJ1-4; cdr3_nt: TGCGCCAGCAGCCTACAGGGGAACGAAAAACTGTTTTTT; cdr3_aa: CASSLQGNEKLFF
clone_size: NA; cdr3_length: 15; v_call: TRBV27; d_call: NA; j_call: TRBJ1-5; cdr3_nt: TGTGCCAGCAGTTTATTGGGTCAGGGGAAGCAGCCCCAGCATTTT; cdr3_aa: CASSLLGQGKQPQHF
clone_size: NA; cdr3_length: 15; v_call: TRBV7-3; d_call: TRBD2; j_call: TRBJ2-1; cdr3_nt: TGTGCCAGCAGCTTAGGAGCGGGAGGGGATAATGAGCAGTTCTTC; cdr3_aa: CASSLGAGGDNEQFF
clone_size: NA; cdr3_length: 12; v_call: TRBV5-6; d_call: TRBD1; j_call: TRBJ2-1; cdr3_nt: TGTGCCAGCAGCACGGGACAGGGCCGGCAGTTCTTC; cdr3_aa: CASSTGQGRQFF
clone_size: NA; cdr3_length: 11; v_call: TRBV6-5; d_call: NA; j_call: TRBJ1-1; cdr3_nt: TGTGCCAGCAGACTTAACACTGAAGCTTTCTTT; cdr3_aa: CASRLNTEAFF
clone_size: NA; cdr3_length: 14; v_call: TRBV30; d_call: NA; j_call: TRBJ1-1; cdr3_nt: TGTGCCTGGAGAGAAGGGGTAGGGAACACTGAAGCTTTCTTT; cdr3_aa: CAWREGVGNTEAFF
clone_size: NA; cdr3_length: 13; v_call: TRBV6-1; d_call: NA; j_call: TRBJ2-5; cdr3_nt: TGTGCCAGCAGTGATCACCGACTAGAGACCCAGTACTTC; cdr3_aa: CASSDHRLETQYF
clone_size: NA; cdr3_length: 14; v_call: TRBV7-9; d_call: NA; j_call: TRBJ2-7; cdr3_nt: TGTGCCAGCAGCCCGGAAAGACAGTCCTACGAGCAGTACTTC; cdr3_aa: CASSPERQSYEQYF
clone_size: NA; cdr3_length: 13; v_call: TRBV2; d_call: NA; j_call: TRBJ2-2; cdr3_nt: TGTGCCAGCAGGCTAGCTGACACCGGGGAGCTGTTTTTT; cdr3_aa: CASRLADTGELFF
clone_size: NA; cdr3_length: 17; v_call: TRBV4-3; d_call: TRBD2; j_call: TRBJ2-3; cdr3_nt: TGCGCCAGCAGCCAGGACATAGCGGGAGAGAGGACAGATACGCAGTATTTT; cdr3_aa: CASSQDIAGERTDTQYF
clone_size: NA; cdr3_length: 16; v_call: TRBV3-1/TRBV3-2; d_call: NA; j_call: TRBJ2-1; cdr3_nt: TGTGCCAGCAGGCACATTGCTTTGGGCAGGGGCGATGAGCAGTTCTTC; cdr3_aa: CASRHIALGRGDEQFF
clone_size: NA; cdr3_length: 11; v_call: TRBV7-2; d_call: NA; j_call: TRBJ2-2; cdr3_nt: TGTGCCAGCACCCTATCCGGGGAGCTGTTTTTT; cdr3_aa: CASTLSGELFF
clone_size: NA; cdr3_length: 16; v_call: TRBV24-1; d_call: TRBD1; j_call: TRBJ1-3; cdr3_nt: TGTGCCACCAGTGACCCTGGACAGGGCCCTGGAAACACCATATATTTT; cdr3_aa: CATSDPGQGPGNTIYF
clone_size: NA; cdr3_length: 14; v_call: TRBV30; d_call: NA; j_call: TRBJ1-1; cdr3_nt: TGTGCCTGGAGTCCCGCCGGGGGGTCCACTGAAGCTTTCTTT; cdr3_aa: CAWSPAGGSTEAFF
clone_size: once; cdr3_length: 16; v_call: TRBV9; d_call: TRBD2; j_call: TRBJ2-2; cdr3_nt: TGTGCCAGCAGCACTAGCGGGGGGGCGGCGACCGGGGAGCTGTTTTTT; cdr3_aa: CASSTSGGAATGELFF
clone_size: NA; cdr3_length: 16; v_call: TRBV10-3; d_call: TRBD1; j_call: TRBJ1-1; cdr3_nt: TGTGCCATCAGTTCTGGGACAGGGGGCTTGCTCACTGAAGCTTTCTTT; cdr3_aa: CAISSGTGGLLTEAFF
clone_size: NA; cdr3_length: 15; v_call: TRBV19; d_call: NA; j_call: TRBJ1-5; cdr3_nt: TGTGCCAGTAGTGGGCAAGGGGATGGCAATCAGCCCCAGCATTTT; cdr3_aa: CASSGQGDGNQPQHF
clone_size: NA; cdr3_length: 13; v_call: TRBV11-2; d_call: NA; j_call: TRBJ1-1; cdr3_nt: TGTGCCAGCAGCCAGCGGCGGGACACTGAAGCTTTCTTT; cdr3_aa: CASSQRRDTEAFF
clone_size: NA; cdr3_length: 16; v_call: TRBV4-3; d_call: NA; j_call: TRBJ2-5; cdr3_nt: TGCGCCAGCAGCCAAGATCGGCTCTTCGGGGGAGAGACCCAGTACTTC; cdr3_aa: CASSQDRLFGGETQYF
clone_size: NA; cdr3_length: 14; v_call: TRBV7-9; d_call: TRBD1; j_call: TRBJ1-4; cdr3_nt: TGTGCCAGCAGCCCGGGACAGAAGAATGAAAAACTGTTTTTT; cdr3_aa: CASSPGQKNEKLFF
clone_size: NA; cdr3_length: 14; v_call: TRBV4-1; d_call: NA; j_call: TRBJ1-1; cdr3_nt: TGCGCCAGCAGCCAACCCGGGACAAGAGGTGAAGCTTTCTTT; cdr3_aa: CASSQPGTRGEAFF
clone_size: NA; cdr3_length: 13; v_call: TRBV7-3; d_call: NA; j_call: TRBJ1-1; cdr3_nt: TGTGCCAGCGGGAAGGGGTCGAGGACTGAAGCTTTCTTT; cdr3_aa: CASGKGSRTEAFF
clone_size: NA; cdr3_length: 14; v_call: TRBV19; d_call: NA; j_call: TRBJ2-5; cdr3_nt: TGTGCCAGTAGTCCGGGACCACGAGGGGGGACCCAGTACTTC; cdr3_aa: CASSPGPRGGTQYF
clone_size: NA; cdr3_length: 13; v_call: TRBV2; d_call: NA; j_call: TRBJ1-2; cdr3_nt: TGTGCCAGCAGTGTCGCGGATAACTATGGCTACACCTTC; cdr3_aa: CASSVADNYGYTF
clone_size: NA; cdr3_length: 15; v_call: TRBV7-6; d_call: TRBD1; j_call: TRBJ1-6; cdr3_nt: TGTGCCAGCAGCTTACAAACAGGGGATAATTCACCCCTCCACTTT; cdr3_aa: CASSLQTGDNSPLHF
clone_size: NA; cdr3_length: 16; v_call: TRBV2; d_call: TRBD1; j_call: TRBJ1-1; cdr3_nt: TGTGCCAGCAGGGACAGGGTGGGGGGTTCGAACACTGAAGCTTTCTTT; cdr3_aa: CASRDRVGGSNTEAFF
clone_size: NA; cdr3_length: 15; v_call: TRBV6-5; d_call: NA; j_call: TRBJ1-4; cdr3_nt: TGTGCCAGCAGTCTGGACTGGGCAACTAATGAAAAACTGTTTTTT; cdr3_aa: CASSLDWATNEKLFF
clone_size: NA; cdr3_length: 15; v_call: TRBV6-2/TRBV6-3; d_call: TRBD1; j_call: TRBJ1-1; cdr3_nt: TGTGCCAGCAGTGCGCCGGGACAGGGGGCCTCTGAAGCTTTCTTT; cdr3_aa: CASSAPGQGASEAFF
clone_size: NA; cdr3_length: 14; v_call: TRBV28; d_call: NA; j_call: TRBJ1-5; cdr3_nt: TGTGCCAGCAGTTATCCGGGTCTCAAGCAGCCCCAGCATTTT; cdr3_aa: CASSYPGLKQPQHF
clone_size: NA; cdr3_length: 15; v_call: TRBV13; d_call: NA; j_call: TRBJ1-3; cdr3_nt: TGTGCCAGCAGCTTAGGGGACAACTCTGGAAACACCATATATTTT; cdr3_aa: CASSLGDNSGNTIYF
clone_size: NA; cdr3_length: 15; v_call: TRBV7-9; d_call: NA; j_call: TRBJ1-2; cdr3_nt: TGTGCCAGCAGCCCTGACCCAAACTATTCGTCCGGCTACACCTTC; cdr3_aa: CASSPDPNYSSGYTF
clone_size: NA; cdr3_length: 15; v_call: TRBV5-8; d_call: TRBD1; j_call: TRBJ2-2; cdr3_nt: TGTGCCAGCAGCTTGCGACAGGGGAGCACCGGGGAGCTGTTTTTT; cdr3_aa: CASSLRQGSTGELFF